The next 10 T cell receptor beta chains were all read from a single sample in a study of T cell changes during pregnancy in multiple sclerosis. The table came from immunoSEQ multiplex PCR; TCRdb's copy has only in-frame clones and leaves some out. The sample lists around 50,000 clones; 85% to 95% were seen once. The sequencing here drew on CD4+ T cells from peripheral blood mononuclear cells, taken after pregnancy. Every receptor here comes from a female donor in good health, enrolled as a control in a pregnancy study.

This CDR3 reads CASSLDHEASGNTIYF. DNA of the CDR3: TGTGCCAGCAGCTTAGATCATGAAGCCTCTGGAAACACCATATATTTT. The chain links TRBV7-9 to TRBJ1-3; D gene ambiguous. The CDR3 runs to 16 residues. V was pared by 1 base and J by 0 bases, with 10 bases between. The germline gives CDR1 SEHNR, CDR2 FQNEAQ (reference sequence).

This chain connects TRBV6-5 to TRBJ1-2; D not certain. V was shortened by 7 bases and J by 3 bases, with 12 bases between the two germline ends. The CDR3 has 13 residues. Germline-derived CDR1 and CDR2 are MNHEY and SVGAGI. This CDR3 reads CASTRPQDYGYTF. The CDR3 region has the DNA TGTGCCAGCACCCGTCCCCAGGACTATGGCTACACCTTC.

J is TRBJ2-5 and V is TRBV28; 12 bases are shared with TRBD2. V gave up 5 bases and J gave up 7 bases; unmatched junction bases: 5. CDR3 length equals 14 residues. Germline CDR1 and CDR2: MDHEN and SYDVKM. The CDR3 protein is CASSGLAGLGTQYF. The CDR3 DNA reads TGTGCCAGCAGTGGACTAGCGGGATTGGGGACCCAGTACTTC.

The V call is TRBV11-2, the J call TRBJ2-1; TRBD1 might be the D (6 bases). V lost 4 bases, J lost 1 base, and 23 bases lay in between. The CDR3 runs 19 residues. CDR1 and CDR2 (germline): SGHAT, FQNNGV. CDR3 nucleotides: TGTGCCAGCAGCTCGAAGGGTCAGGGTGGGGGCCGGTCCTACAATGAGCAGTTCTTC. As protein: CASSSKGQGGGRSYNEQFF.

There are a few counts of this clone. The chain has TRBV19 and TRBJ2-1; D may be TRBD2 (7 bases). V was clipped by 5 bases and J by 10 bases, with 21 bases between them. The CDR3 is 15 residues long. Germline V gene data show CDR1 as LNHDA and CDR2 as SQIVND (reference sequence). In DNA form, the CDR3 reads TGTGCCAGTAGTCTAGCATGGGGGGGCAATTACGAGCAGTTCTTC. Amino acids: CASSLAWGGNYEQFF.

This rearrangement joins TRBV21-1 to TRBJ2-5; TRBD2 was called by the table and not checked on the DNA. TRBV21-1 is tagged as a pseudogene. CDR3 length: 15 amino acids. For the CDR3, the DNA is TGTGCCAGCAGCAAAGGCGGGAAGACTTCAGAGACCCAGTACTTC. It specifies CASSKGGKTSETQYF.

This clone appeared a few times. The genes are TRBV12-5 and TRBJ1-1, with TRBD1 matching 8 bases. The CDR3 totals 14 residues. Unmatched junction bases numbered 4, after V lost 7 bases and J lost 0 bases. The V gene's germline CDR1 is LGHNT and CDR2 FRNRAP. The CDR3: CASARTGLNTEAFF. CDR3 coding DNA: TGTGCTAGTGCCAGGACAGGGTTGAACACTGAAGCTTTCTTT.

In nucleotides, the CDR3 is TGTGCCAGCAGTACAAGCCAGGGGGGCAACCGACAGGGATCGGGGGAGCAGTACTTC. Protein sequence: CASSTSQGGNRQGSGEQYF. The rearrangement uses TRBV13 and TRBJ2-7; TRBD1 might be the D (7 bases). The germline CDR1 and CDR2 sequences are PRHDT and FYEKMQ (reference sequence). The CDR3 covers 19 residues. Trimming took off 6 bases at V and 7 bases at J, with 34 bases between the two ends. The variable domain in full, completed from reference TRBV13 and TRBJ2-7, reads AAGVIQSPRHLIKEKRETATLKCYPIPRHDTVYWYQQGPGQDPQFLISFYEKMQSDKGSIPDRFSAQQFSDYHSELNMSSLELGDSALYFCASSTSQGGNRQGSGEQYFGPGTRLTVT.

The DNA of the CDR3 is TGTGCCAGCAGCCCGCAAGGACAGGGGCCCTATGGCTACACCTTC. Residues: CASSPQGQGPYGYTF. The rearrangement uses TRBV6-6 and TRBJ1-2; 9 nucleotides align to TRBD1. J was trimmed by 4 bases and V by 6 bases; bases with no gene match: 9. Germline V gene lookup returns CDR1 MNHNY and CDR2 SVGAGI (reference sequence). The CDR3 length is 15 residues.

The chain employs TRBV18 and TRBJ1-2; TRBD1 agrees at 8 bases. The V gene's germline CDR1 is KGHSH and CDR2 LQKENI. CDR3 length: 15 residues. J was trimmed by 8 bases and V by 2 bases; bases with no gene match: 10. CDR3 sequence reads: CASSPWTGRAQGYTF. The CDR3 region has the DNA TGTGCCAGCTCACCATGGACAGGGAGGGCGCAGGGCTACACCTTC.